Given below is one T cell receptor (beta chain) in context. Its cognate antigen is unknown. UMI-labeled 5' RACE yielded the TRB cDNA libraries. TCRdb reprocessed the 5' RACE reads and stores each CDR3 protein as one record, lacking DNA. Recorded for this sample: under 110,000 distinct CDR3 sequences. These data belong to a study of CXCR3-negative and CXCR3-positive naive CD8 T cells. Study-level results: The study found comparably high diversity in both naive subsets and much lower diversity in memory CD8+ cells. TRB CDR3s were more hydrophobic in CXCR3-positive than in CXCR3-negative naive cells.

Germline V lookup: CDR1 LNHNV, CDR2 YYDKDF (reference sequence). This CDR3 comprises 14 residues. Sequenced: naive CXCR3+ CD8+ T cells from blood. Indicated subset: CD45RO-CCR7+CD27+CD95- naive CD8+ T cells expressing CXCR3 (TNR3+). The rearrangement joins TRBV15 to TRBJ2-1; the D call from TCRdb, TRBD2, cannot be confirmed without DNA. The sequence came from a human donor in good health. Some clones in this sample may be carry-over from other donors' samples. CDR3 amino acids: CATSAGGASDEQFF.